Below, 8 T cell receptor beta chains from the same sample are listed, as sequenced in a study of blood T cell repertoires in COVID-19 (TCRdb year 2020). The library relied on the immunoSEQ multiplex PCR assay. TCRdb's version of the immuneACCESS table is confined to in-frame rearrangements and falls short of the full clone set. An unresolved V gene accounts for under half of the shortfall where checked; the remainder is of unknown origin. Here the sample has roughly 110,000 clones; 84% occur a single time. Jointly, the top ten make up less than 5% of the sample. Sample: peripheral blood. The receptors originated from a human donor in a cohort sampled during active COVID-19.

The chain recombines TRBV19 with TRBJ2-1; 12 bases are a match to TRBD2. J was trimmed by 6 bases and V by 7 bases; bases with no gene match: 4. The CDR3 is 14 amino acids. Germline assignment: CDR1 LNHDA and CDR2 SQIVND (reference sequence). For the CDR3, the DNA is TGTGCCAGTACTGGACTAGCGGGAATCAATGAGCAGTTCTTC. Protein: CASTGLAGINEQFF.

The table lists this clone with a count of one. The rearrangement joins TRBV6-5 to TRBJ2-7; D might be TRBD2 (5 bases). Trimming removed 8 bases from V and 4 bases from J, with 12 bases in between. The CDR3 covers 12 residues. The V gene's germline CDR1 is MNHEY and CDR2 SVGAGI. DNA of the CDR3: TGTGCCAGCGCCGGACTCCTTTACGAGCAGTACTTC. It specifies CASAGLLYEQYF.

The chain couples TRBV5-1 to TRBJ1-1; 7 bases are a match to TRBD1. This CDR3 comprises 14 residues. V was clipped by 2 bases and J by 2 bases; unmatched bases: 3. Germline V CDR1 and CDR2: SGHRS, YFSETQ. CDR3 region: CASSFGTANTEAFF. The CDR3 region has the DNA TGCGCCAGCAGCTTTGGGACAGCAAACACTGAAGCTTTCTTT.

The chain employs TRBV3-1 (or the pseudogene TRBV3-2) and TRBJ2-6; the D gene is possibly TRBD2 (6 bases). CDR3 size: 16 residues. The germline V and J ends were trimmed by 0 bases and 0 bases, with 6 bases remaining between them. Per germline, CDR1 LGHDT and CDR2 YNNKEL (reference sequence). CDR3 sequence reads: CASSQEGLSGANVLTF. DNA for the CDR3: TGTGCCAGCAGCCAAGAGGGACTCTCTGGGGCCAACGTCCTGACTTTC.

This clone came up a few times. The chain carries TRBV5-4 and TRBJ1-2; D is unclear. This CDR3 comprises 12 residues. CDR1 and CDR2 (germline): SGHNT, YYREEE (reference sequence). V was clipped by 4 bases and J by 8 bases, with 12 bases between them. The CDR3 nucleotides read TGTGCCAGCAGCCTGGATATAATGGGCTACACCTTC. Translated, it gives CASSLDIMGYTF.

V is TRBV19 and J is TRBJ2-1; D is possibly TRBD2 (6 bases). Deletions cut 3 bases from V and 1 base from J, with 10 bases between. Per the germline V gene, CDR1 is LNHDA and CDR2 is SQIVND (reference sequence). This CDR3 contains 15 residues. CDR3 residues: CASSIRDWSYNEQFF. DNA of the CDR3: TGTGCCAGTAGTATTCGGGACTGGTCCTACAATGAGCAGTTCTTC.

This chain links TRBV3-1 (or the pseudogene TRBV3-2) with TRBJ2-7; no clear D. Germline assignment: CDR1 LGHDT and CDR2 YNNKEL (reference sequence). Trimming removed 0 bases at V and 3 bases at J, with 12 bases between. CDR3 length: 15 amino acids. CDR3 sequence: CASSQERDTLYEQYF. For the CDR3, the DNA is TGTGCCAGCAGCCAAGAGCGAGACACCCTCTACGAGCAGTACTTC.

The chain's CDR3 is CASGRDRGYNEQFF. CDR3 DNA sequence: TGCGCCAGTGGCCGGGACAGGGGTTACAATGAGCAGTTCTTC. The chain carries TRBV5-1 and TRBJ2-1; 10 bases are a match to TRBD1. V was pared by 8 bases and J by 4 bases, with 6 bases of the junction left unmatched. Looked up from germline, CDR1 is SGHRS and CDR2 is YFSETQ. The CDR3 is made up of 14 amino acids. The variable domain in full, completed from reference TRBV5-1 and TRBJ2-1, reads KAGVTQTPRYLIKTRGQQVTLSCSPISGHRSVSWYQQTPGQGLQFLFEYFSETQRNKGNFPGRFSGRQFSNSRSEMNVSTLELGDSALYLCASGRDRGYNEQFFGPGTRLTVL.